This TCR beta chain was documented in a study of shared clonotypes between healthy human individuals. Study-wide results and caveats: Donor scarcity curtailed the genetic and exposure-history diversity represented herein.

The assay was carried out at the deep level. As processed by the authors: Filtering differed because ImmunoSEQ produced junction-only sequences that carried no quality scores. Using immunoSEQ multiplex PCR, the repertoire was profiled, and TCRdb retains in-frame clones only, with some absent. The DNA was the basis for D and trimming; V, J and clone size are from that table. The sample yields hundreds of thousands of clones, roughly three quarters seen once. This clone has a single count. Its antigen is currently unknown. Between the trimmed V and J ends, which lost 5 bases and 5 bases, there was a span of 13 bases. CDR3 length equals 14 residues. Germline CDR1 reads SEHNR; CDR2 reads FQNEAQ (reference sequence). Each unsorted sample relied on roughly 90 million PBMCs as its source of genomic DNA.

The clonotype comes from a woman in her forties in good health. Some clones in this sample may be carry-over from other donors' samples. This sequence joins TRBV7-9 and TRBJ1-5; D possibly corresponds to TRBD1 (6 bases). The specimen sequenced was PBMCs. CDR3 residues: CASSRGGPDQPQHF. The CDR3 DNA sequence: TGTGCCAGCAGCCGGGGGGGGCCTGATCAGCCCCAGCATTTT.